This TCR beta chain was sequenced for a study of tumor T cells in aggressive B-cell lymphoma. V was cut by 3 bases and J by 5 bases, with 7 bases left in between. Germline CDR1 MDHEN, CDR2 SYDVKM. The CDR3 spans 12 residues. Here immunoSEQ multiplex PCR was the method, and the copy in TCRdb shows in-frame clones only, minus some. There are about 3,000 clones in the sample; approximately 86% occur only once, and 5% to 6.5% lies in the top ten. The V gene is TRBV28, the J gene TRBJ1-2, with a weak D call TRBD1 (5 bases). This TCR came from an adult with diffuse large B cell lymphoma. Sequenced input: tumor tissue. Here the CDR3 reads CASSLGGYGYTF. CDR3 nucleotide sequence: TGTGCCAGCAGTTTGGGGGGATATGGCTACACCTTC.